The 10 T cell receptor beta chains given below trace back to one sample, sequenced in a study of cytomegalovirus exposure and HLA in healthy donors. Measured with immunoSEQ multiplex PCR; TCRdb has only the in-frame clones, and not every one. Here the sample spans roughly 56,000 clones, about 91% being singletons. The specimen was PBMCs. The receptors originated from a woman aged 25 to 39 in good health and CMV-seronegative.

The gene calls are TRBV9 and TRBJ2-6, with TRBD2 matching over 13 bases. The CDR3 runs to 20 residues. J was trimmed by 2 bases and V by 3 bases; bases with no gene match: 11. The germline gives CDR1 SGDLS, CDR2 YYNGEE. The CDR3 bases are TGTGCCAGCAGCGCCGGGGAACTAGCGGGAGGGCCCGCTGGGGCCAACGTCCTGACTTTC. Encoded protein: CASSAGELAGGPAGANVLTF.

The J gene is TRBJ1-5, the V gene TRBV5-8, with 10 positions matching TRBD1. This CDR3 is built from 15 residues. V shed 4 bases, J shed 4 bases, and the junction held 5 bases outside the gene matches. Germline lookup yields CDR1 SGHTS and CDR2 YDEGEE. The CDR3: CASSPGQGLNQPQHF. As DNA, the CDR3 is TGTGCCAGCAGCCCGGGACAGGGGCTAAATCAGCCCCAGCATTTT. Full variable domain (rest looked up from reference TRBV5-8 and TRBJ1-5): EAGVTQSPTHLIKTRGQQATLRCSPISGHTSVYWYQQALGLGLQFLLWYDEGEERNRGNFPPRFSGRQFPNYSSELNVNALELEDSALYLCASSPGQGLNQPQHFGDGTRLSIL.

The chain combines TRBV6-1 with TRBJ1-1; no reliable D call. Trimming stripped 3 bases from V and 4 bases from J, with 9 bases between. Germline-derived CDR1 and CDR2 are MNHNS and SASEGT. CDR3 size: 13 residues. The DNA of the CDR3 is TGTGCCAGCAGTGAGGCAGGTCGCACTGAAGCTTTCTTT. As protein: CASSEAGRTEAFF.

The chain uses TRBV7-3 and TRBJ2-1; the match to TRBD2 covers 12 bases. Germline V gene sequence: CDR1 SGHTA, CDR2 FQGTGA. The CDR3 totals 15 residues. Trimming cost V 8 bases and J 5 bases; bases outside gene matches: 7. The CDR3 is CASSWTSGTDNEQFF. CDR3 in DNA: TGTGCCAGCTCCTGGACTAGCGGGACAGACAATGAGCAGTTCTTC.

The rearrangement uses TRBV5-1 and TRBJ2-7; 7 bases map to TRBD2. The CDR3 consists of 15 residues. Germline CDR1 and CDR2: SGHRS and YFSETQ. With V trimmed by 1 base and J by 3 bases, 7 bases remained unmatched. CDR3 loop: CASSLLWEGYYEQYF. DNA of the CDR3: TGCGCCAGCAGCTTGCTGTGGGAGGGGTACTACGAGCAGTACTTC.

The CDR3 sequence is CASSESGALGYGYTF. CDR3 DNA: TGCGCCAGCAGTGAGTCAGGGGCGCTTGGCTATGGCTACACCTTC. The chain links TRBV10-2 to TRBJ1-2, with a weak D call TRBD1 (5 bases). The CDR3 is made up of 15 amino acids. Germline V gene data show CDR1 as WSHSY and CDR2 as SAAADI. V lost 0 bases and J 4 bases, leaving 12 bases between the germline ends.

The chain joins TRBV18 to TRBJ2-6; 9 bases map to TRBD1. Germline CDR1 reads KGHSH; CDR2 reads LQKENI. This CDR3 contains 18 residues. The V segment lost 2 bases and the J segment 3 bases; nucleotides outside the gene matches: 8. CDR3 bases: TGTGCCAGCTCACCATTTACAGGGGGCGTAGGTGGGGCCAACGTCCTGACTTTC. As protein: CASSPFTGGVGGANVLTF.

The J gene is TRBJ2-1, the V gene TRBV7-8; 7 nucleotides align to TRBD2. J was trimmed by 9 bases and V by 1 base; bases with no gene match: 6. The length of the CDR3 is 14 residues. Per the germline V gene, CDR1 is SGHVS and CDR2 is FQNEAQ. The CDR3 region has the DNA TGTGCCAGCAGCTTAGTTGGCGGGAGTAGTGAGCAGTTCTTC. This translates into CASSLVGGSSEQFF.

V usage is TRBV28 and J usage is TRBJ1-1; 8 bases align to TRBD1. Germline CDR1 reads MDHEN; CDR2 reads SYDVKM. V dropped 7 bases and J dropped 4; count of bases not matched to a gene: 14. The CDR3 is made up of 16 amino acids. CDR3 sequence: CASTSTGQGFATEAFF. CDR3 nucleotide sequence: TGTGCCAGCACCTCTACTGGACAGGGTTTTGCCACTGAAGCTTTCTTT.

The rearrangement links TRBV5-4 to TRBJ1-1, with 9 bases that match TRBD1. After removal of 7 bases from V and 8 bases from J, the junction contained 18 bases not matched to a gene. CDR3 length: 16 residues. Germline V gene lookup returns CDR1 SGHNT and CDR2 YYREEE (reference sequence). CDR3 sequence (DNA): TGTGCCAGCCTTGAACAGGGGGCAGAGGTTGGTGTGGAAGCTTTCTTT. It specifies CASLEQGAEVGVEAFF.